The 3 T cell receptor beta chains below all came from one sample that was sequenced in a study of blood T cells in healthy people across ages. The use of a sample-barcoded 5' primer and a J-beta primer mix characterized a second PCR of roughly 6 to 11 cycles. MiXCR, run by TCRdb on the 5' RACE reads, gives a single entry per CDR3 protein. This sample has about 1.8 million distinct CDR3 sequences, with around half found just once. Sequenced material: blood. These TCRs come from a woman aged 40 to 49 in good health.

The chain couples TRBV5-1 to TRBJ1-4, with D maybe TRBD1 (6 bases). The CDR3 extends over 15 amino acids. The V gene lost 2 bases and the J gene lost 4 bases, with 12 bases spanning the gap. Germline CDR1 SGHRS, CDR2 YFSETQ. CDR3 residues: CASSFTGSVNEKLFF. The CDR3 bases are TGCGCCAGCAGCTTCACAGGGTCGGTTAATGAAAAACTGTTTTTT.

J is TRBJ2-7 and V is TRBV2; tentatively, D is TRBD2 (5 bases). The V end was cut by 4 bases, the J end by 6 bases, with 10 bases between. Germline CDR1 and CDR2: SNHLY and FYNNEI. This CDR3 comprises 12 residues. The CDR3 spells CASSVEVPEQYF. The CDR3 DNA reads TGTGCCAGCAGTGTGGAGGTACCCGAGCAGTACTTC.

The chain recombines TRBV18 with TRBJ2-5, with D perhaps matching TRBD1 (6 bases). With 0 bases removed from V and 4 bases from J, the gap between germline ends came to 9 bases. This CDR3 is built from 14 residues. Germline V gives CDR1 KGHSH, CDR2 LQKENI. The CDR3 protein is CASSPPGAGETQYF. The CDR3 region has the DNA TGTGCCAGCTCACCACCGGGGGCGGGAGAGACCCAGTACTTC.